There are a few counts of the clone carrying this T cell receptor beta chain. What it binds is not known. The same CDR3 is also encoded by other DNA sequences in this sample. The record originates from a study of cytomegalovirus exposure and HLA in healthy donors. Overall study: Among the approximately 430 donors who were genotyped, over 70% fell in the genetic ancestry cluster that is associated with self-reported Caucasian donors. Whole-study findings and limits: An analysis that came later showed most CMV-associated TCR beta chains appearing HLA-restricted.

CDR3 size: 16 residues. The V and J ends lost 3 bases and 2 bases, in that order; junction bases with no gene match: 4. From germline, CDR1 is KGHSH and CDR2 LQKENI. The study ran its PCR with 60 Vbeta and 13 Jbeta primers. In the authors' workflow: The count from a later analysis was some 81 million unique TCR beta chains, around 10 million of them shared. Sequenced by immunoSEQ multiplex PCR; TCRdb stores in-frame clones only, minus some. Clone size and V and J calls were adopted from that table, with D and trimming inferred from the DNA. The table lists more than 100,000 clones, 70% to 80% of them singletons. Despite likely unrecorded immune exposures, the donors were nominally healthy at the time of sampling.

The V call is TRBV18, the J call TRBJ1-4; TRBD1 matches 9 bases. This TCR came from a female donor in good health and CMV-seropositive. Sample: PBMCs. The CDR3 nucleotides are TGTGCCAGCTCACCCGACAGGGGGGCCACTAATGAAAAACTGTTTTTT. It yields the protein CASSPDRGATNEKLFF.